The TCR beta chain under discussion was sequenced for a study of preoperative IRX-2 immunotherapy in early breast cancer. Germline assignment: CDR1 MDHEN and CDR2 SYDVKM. V lost 5 bases to trimming and J lost 4 bases, with 11 bases between them. The CDR3 is 13 amino acids. This table comes from immunoSEQ multiplex PCR, and its TCRdb copy is limited to in-frame clones, with some not included. The sample records under 45,000 clones, just under 95% being singletons. Treatment given: preoperative locoregional IRX-2 cytokine immunotherapy. Preoperative locoregional IRX-2 cytokine immunotherapy was tested in the phase Ib source study.

The chain carries TRBV28 and TRBJ1-1; D is possibly TRBD1 (6 bases). This clonotype was obtained from a human donor with breast cancer. The sample here was tumor tissue, taken after IRX-2 immunotherapy. CDR3: CASSQGLFTEAFF. The CDR3 DNA sequence: TGTGCCAGCAGTCAGGGGTTGTTCACTGAAGCTTTCTTT.